Listed below are T cell receptor beta chains from one sample, sequenced in a study of T cell repertoires in aging, cancer and after chemotherapy. TCRdb ran MiXCR on the multiplex PCR reads and lists one entry per CDR3 protein. The data contain about 17,000 distinct CDR3 sequences, approximately 50% of them singletons. Sequencing used blood. Source of these receptors: a human donor in good health. CDR3s include the opening cysteine and the closing phenylalanine or tryptophan. The order of the fields is clone size, V gene, D gene, J gene, CDR3 DNA, CDR3 protein. The D gene is left open where the match is weak. Clone size, where shown, is once, few, many, or a class for clones that have expanded.

>NA|TRBV27|NA|TRBJ1-5
TGTGCCAGCAATAAGGGGTATAGCAATCAGCCCCAGCATTTT
CASNKGYSNQPQHF
>NA|TRBV6-1|NA|TRBJ2-7
TGTGCCAGCAGTGAAAACTCCGGCGCGGGGCGCTCCTACGAGCAGTACTTC
CASSENSGAGRSYEQYF
>NA|TRBV6-2/TRBV6-3|NA|TRBJ2-7
TGTGCCAGCAGTTACTCAAAACGGGACAGGGTCCCGGGACTAGCGAACTACGAGCAGTACTTC
CASSYSKRDRVPGLANYEQYF
>NA|TRBV12-3/TRBV12-4|NA|TRBJ2-7
TGTGCCAGCAGGACCGGGGAGAGTGCCTACGAGCAGTACTTC
CASRTGESAYEQYF
>NA|TRBV19|NA|TRBJ2-1
TGTGCCAGTAGTATCCTTGACAGGCCTTCCTACAATGAGCAGTTCTTC
CASSILDRPSYNEQFF
>few|TRBV30|TRBD1|TRBJ2-7
TGTGCCTGGAGTAAGGGACAGGGAGGCTCCTACGAGCAGTACTTC
CAWSKGQGGSYEQYF
>NA|TRBV6-1|TRBD1|TRBJ2-6
TGTGCCAGCAGTGGTATGACAGGGGGCGCTGGGGCCAACGTCCTGACTTTC
CASSGMTGGAGANVLTF
>NA|TRBV6-5|NA|TRBJ2-7
TGTGCCAGCAGTCAACTATCGGCCTACGAGCAGTACTTC
CASSQLSAYEQYF
>few|TRBV6-1|NA|TRBJ2-6
TGTGCCAGCAGTGAAGGGACAGCTGGGGCCAACGTCCTGACTTTC
CASSEGTAGANVLTF
>once|TRBV5-5|NA|TRBJ2-5
TGTGCCAGCAGCTTGTGGCCAGGGGGGGGCGAGACCCAGTACTTC
CASSLWPGGGETQYF
>NA|TRBV5-4|TRBD2|TRBJ2-2
TGTGCCAGCAGAACTAGCGGTGCGAACACCGGGGAGCTGTTTTTT
CASRTSGANTGELFF
>NA|TRBV27|TRBD1|TRBJ2-7
TGTGCCAGTAGTTTCACCGGGACAGGAGCCTACGAGCAGTACTTC
CASSFTGTGAYEQYF
>few|TRBV29-1|NA|TRBJ1-1
TGCAGCGTCGCGAAGCCCCACCAGGGGTTGGGGACCAACACTGAAGCTTTCTTT
CSVAKPHQGLGTNTEAFF
>few|TRBV6-1|TRBD2|TRBJ2-1
TGTGCCAGCAGTGAACTAGCGGGGGGTCCCCATGAGCAGTTCTTC
CASSELAGGPHEQFF
>few|TRBV6-1|NA|TRBJ2-7
TGTGCCAGCAGTTACGCCACCACCTACGAGCAGTACTTC
CASSYATTYEQYF
>NA|TRBV6-5|TRBD1|TRBJ2-7
TGTGCCAGCAGTTATTTATGCGGGACAGGGGGCTGCGAGCAGTACTTC
CASSYLCGTGGCEQYF
>NA|TRBV5-6|NA|TRBJ2-1
TGTGCCAGCAGCTTGGCCGCTAGCCGGGAGCAGTTCTTC
CASSLAASREQFF
>once|TRBV19|NA|TRBJ1-6
TGTGCCAGTAATGCCGGAAATAATTCACCCCTCCACTTT
CASNAGNNSPLHF
>NA|TRBV27|TRBD2|TRBJ2-7
TGTGCCAGCAGTTTATATTGGCGGGAGGCGGACTACGAGCAGTACTTC
CASSLYWREADYEQYF
>medium-sized|TRBV29-1|NA|TRBJ2-5
TGCAGCGTTGAAGAAAACAGGGTGGAGACCCAGTACTTC
CSVEENRVETQYF
>NA|TRBV7-6|TRBD2|TRBJ2-3
TGTGCCAGCAGCTTAGGACCGACTAGCGCGAAAGATACGCAGTATTTT
CASSLGPTSAKDTQYF
>medium-sized|TRBV11-1|TRBD2|TRBJ2-1
TGTGCCAGCAGCTTAGCAACGGGACTAGCAAATGAGCAGTTCTTC
CASSLATGLANEQFF
>NA|TRBV12-3/TRBV12-4|TRBD2|TRBJ2-7
TGTGCCAGCAGTTTTTTGCCAGCGGGAGATAGGCAGTACTTC
CASSFLPAGDRQYF
>few|TRBV6-2/TRBV6-3|TRBD1|TRBJ2-1
TGTGCCAGCACCGAACAGGGGACCCACAATGAGCAGTTCTTC
CASTEQGTHNEQFF
>large|TRBV6-4|TRBD1|TRBJ2-3
TGTGCCAGCAGTGACACAGGGGGCACAGATACGCAGTATTTT
CASSDTGGTDTQYF
>NA|TRBV10-3|NA|TRBJ2-2
TGTGCCATCAGTGAGTCCCTCCGGGGGACGAACACCGGGGAGCTGTTTTTT
CAISESLRGTNTGELFF
>NA|TRBV30|TRBD2|TRBJ2-3
TGTGCCTGGAGAAGAGCGGGGAGCACAGATACGCAGTATTTT
CAWRRAGSTDTQYF
>few|TRBV19|NA|TRBJ2-5
TGTGCCAGTAGTATCATCCCCAGGGGGGTCCAAGAGACCCAGTACTTC
CASSIIPRGVQETQYF
>NA|TRBV27|NA|TRBJ2-3
TGTGCCAGCAGTCCCCGGGGAGTGGGCACAGATACGCAGTATTTT
CASSPRGVGTDTQYF
>NA|TRBV19|TRBD1|TRBJ1-2
TGTGCCAGTAGTTTACCCTCCGGGACAGGGGGGATTAACTATGGCTACACCTTC
CASSLPSGTGGINYGYTF
>NA|TRBV15|NA|TRBJ2-2
TGTGCCACCAGCAGAGACTTGGGGGGCGCGAGCACCGGGGAGCTGTTTTTT
CATSRDLGGASTGELFF
>few|TRBV29-1|NA|TRBJ1-4
TGCAGCGTTGAAGTAGACACTCGGGAACTGTTTTTT
CSVEVDTRELFF
>NA|TRBV19|TRBD2|TRBJ2-1
TGTGCCAGTAGGCTAGCGGGAGGGCCATACAACAATGAGCAGTTCTTC
CASRLAGGPYNNEQFF
>few|TRBV19|NA|TRBJ2-7
TGTGCCAGTAGTCCGACCCCAGGGAGATGGTACGAGCAGTACTTC
CASSPTPGRWYEQYF
>NA|TRBV6-6|TRBD1|TRBJ1-1
TGTGCCAGCAGTGAAGAATGGACAGGGGTAACTGAAGCTTTCTTT
CASSEEWTGVTEAFF
>few|TRBV29-1|TRBD2|TRBJ2-1
TGCAGCGACCTGAGCGGGAGTCATGAGCAGTTCTTC
CSDLSGSHEQFF
>few|TRBV29-1|TRBD2|TRBJ2-1
TGCAGCGCTGCACCGGGACTAGCGGGTTTCAATGAGCAGTTCTTC
CSAAPGLAGFNEQFF
>NA|TRBV5-6|TRBD2|TRBJ2-1
TGCGCCAGCAGCTTGGTGGCTAGCGGTAACAATGAGCAGTTCTTC
CASSLVASGNNEQFF
>NA|TRBV27|NA|TRBJ1-1
TGTGCCAGCAGTTTTATTCCCCTGGGCGTGGACACTGAAGCTTTCTTT
CASSFIPLGVDTEAFF
>NA|TRBV11-2|TRBD2|TRBJ2-1
TGTGCCAGCAGCTCGACTAGCGGTAACAATGAGCAGTTCTTC
CASSSTSGNNEQFF
>NA|TRBV6-1|NA|TRBJ2-2
TGTGCCAGCAGTGCTAAGGGGGGCGCGAACACCGGGGAGCTGTTTTTT
CASSAKGGANTGELFF
>NA|TRBV18|NA|TRBJ1-1
TGTGCCAGCTCACCGAGACAGGACACTGAAGCTTTCTTT
CASSPRQDTEAFF
>NA|TRBV6-2/TRBV6-3|TRBD1|TRBJ1-2
TGTGCCAGCAGGGGACAGTTGTGGGGCTATGGCTACACCTTC
CASRGQLWGYGYTF
>few|TRBV13|TRBD2|TRBJ2-7
TGTGCCAGCAGCTCCCTGAGCGGGGCGACTCCTACCTACGAGCAGTACTTC
CASSSLSGATPTYEQYF
>NA|TRBV6-4|TRBD2|TRBJ2-3
TGTGCCAGCAGTGACTCGGGCTTACTAGCGGGAGCTACAGATACGCAGTATTTT
CASSDSGLLAGATDTQYF
>few|TRBV30|NA|TRBJ1-4
TGTGCCTGGAGTGTTAGGGAGGAAAAACTGTTTTTT
CAWSVREEKLFF